This T cell receptor (beta chain) was observed in a study of radiotherapy plus CTLA-4 blockade in lung cancer. About the research overall: Of the patients, about 17% showed objective responses and 31% attained disease control. Study observations and caveats: Radiotherapy plus ipilimumab was followed by expansion in blood of tumor-derived TCR clones. Strongest reported response predictors: early blood clone changes and post-radiation interferon-beta.

Focal radiation plus CTLA-4 blockade with ipilimumab was administered to patients who had chemo-refractory metastatic non-small-cell lung cancer. With respect to this clone: Its target is unknown.

Here immunoSEQ multiplex PCR was the method, and the copy in TCRdb shows in-frame clones only, minus some. The table shows roughly 120,000 clones, with just under 80% occurring only once. The germline V gene encodes CDR1 LGHNA and CDR2 YSLEER. Deletions cut 0 bases from V and 2 bases from J, with 10 bases between. The CDR3 sequence is 15 residues long. This sequence was found in a human donor with non-small cell lung cancer who had a partial response to radiotherapy plus ipilimumab. This rearrangement joins TRBV4-3 to TRBJ2-5, with TRBD2 as a possible D gene (5 bases). Sample: peripheral blood, taken from a patient treated with radiotherapy plus ipilimumab. CDR3 sequence reads: CASSQESGYQETQYF. The CDR3 nucleotides read TGCGCCAGCAGCCAAGAGAGCGGCTATCAAGAGACCCAGTACTTC.